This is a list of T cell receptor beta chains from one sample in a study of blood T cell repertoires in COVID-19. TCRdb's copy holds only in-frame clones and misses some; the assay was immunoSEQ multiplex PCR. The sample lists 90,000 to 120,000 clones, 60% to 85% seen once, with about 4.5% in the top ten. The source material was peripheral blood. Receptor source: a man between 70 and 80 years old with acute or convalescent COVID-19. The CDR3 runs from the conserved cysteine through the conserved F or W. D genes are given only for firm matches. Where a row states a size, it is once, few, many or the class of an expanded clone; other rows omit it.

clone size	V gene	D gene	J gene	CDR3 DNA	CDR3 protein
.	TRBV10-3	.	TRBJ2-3	TGTGCCATCAAGGAGCGGACAGATACGCAGTATTTT	CAIKERTDTQYF
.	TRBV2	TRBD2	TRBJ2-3	TGTGCCAGCAGTGAAGAGTTGAGCGGGGGCAGGAATACGCAGTATTTT	CASSEELSGGRNTQYF
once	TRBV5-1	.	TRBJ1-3	TGCGCCAGCAGCTTGGGGCCGGGAAACACCATATATTTT	CASSLGPGNTIYF
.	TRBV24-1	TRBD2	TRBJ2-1	TGTGCCACCAGTGATCCATCTAGCGGGGGGGCCTACAATGAGCAGTTCTTC	CATSDPSSGGAYNEQFF
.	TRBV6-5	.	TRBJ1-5	TGTGCCAGCAGAGGGGGAGGGAGTCAGCCCCAGCATTTT	CASRGGGSQPQHF
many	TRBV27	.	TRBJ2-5	TGTGCCAGCAGTTTATGGGGCGGTGAGACCCAGTACTTC	CASSLWGGETQYF
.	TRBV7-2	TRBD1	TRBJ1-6	TGTGCCAGCAGCTTAGCGACAGGGTTACGGTCACCCCTCCACTTT	CASSLATGLRSPLHF
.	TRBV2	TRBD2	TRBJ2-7	TGTGCCAGCAACCGGGAGGGAACCTACGAGCAGTACTTC	CASNREGTYEQYF
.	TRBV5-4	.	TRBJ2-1	TGTGCCAGCAGCCTAGCCGGGACTTCTTACAATGAGCAGTTCTTC	CASSLAGTSYNEQFF
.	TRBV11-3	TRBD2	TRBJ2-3	TGTGCCAGCAGCTTAGTAATAGCGGGGGGCACAGATACGCAGTATTTT	CASSLVIAGGTDTQYF
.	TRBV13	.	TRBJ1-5	TGTGCCAGCAGCTTTAAGCATCAGCCCCAGCATTTT	CASSFKHQPQHF
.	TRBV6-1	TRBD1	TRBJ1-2	TGTGCCAGCAGTGAAACAGGGGGCTCTGGCTACACCTTC	CASSETGGSGYTF
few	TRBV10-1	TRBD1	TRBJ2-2	TGCGCCAGCAGTGAGTCGAGAACTCTATCACTGACCGGGACAGGGTTTACCGGGGAGCTGTTTTTT	CASSESRTLSLTGTGFTGELFF
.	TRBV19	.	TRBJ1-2	TGTGCCAGTAGTATAGATACGGTCCCTCGAGGCTACACCTTC	CASSIDTVPRGYTF
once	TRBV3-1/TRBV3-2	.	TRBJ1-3	TGTGCCAGCAGCCAAGAGTATCCTTCGTGGCCTGCCTCTGGAAACACCATATATTTT	CASSQEYPSWPASGNTIYF
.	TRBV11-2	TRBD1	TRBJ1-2	TGTGCCAGCAGCTGGGGACAGTTCGCGCGATATAGTGGCTACACCTTC	CASSWGQFARYSGYTF
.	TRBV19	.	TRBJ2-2	TGTGCCAGTAGAAAATCACAGGGTCGAGGGACCGGGGAGCTGTTTTTT	CASRKSQGRGTGELFF
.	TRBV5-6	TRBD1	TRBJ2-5	TGTGCCAGCAGCTCTTGGACAGGGAGAGAGACCCAGTACTTC	CASSSWTGRETQYF
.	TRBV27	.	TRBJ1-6	TGTGCCAGCAGTTTGAGATCTCCGGAGGCTGGTTCACCCCTCCACTTT	CASSLRSPEAGSPLHF
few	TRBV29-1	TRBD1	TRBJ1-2	TGCAGCGTTCGACAGGGGGCGGGCTATGGCTACACCTTC	CSVRQGAGYGYTF
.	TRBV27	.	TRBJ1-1	TGTGCCAGCAGTTTATCGGGAGTTTACGCTGAAGCTTTCTTT	CASSLSGVYAEAFF
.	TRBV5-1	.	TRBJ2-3	TGCGCCAGCAGCTTGGCCGTGGGGCCAAATACGCAGTATTTT	CASSLAVGPNTQYF
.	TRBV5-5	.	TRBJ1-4	TGTGCCAGCAGCTTGGTCAGGGCAACTAATGAAAAACTGTTTTTT	CASSLVRATNEKLFF
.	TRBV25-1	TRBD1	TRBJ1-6	TGTGCCAGCACAGGGGGCCCTAGCTCCTATAATTCACCCCTCCACTTT	CASTGGPSSYNSPLHF
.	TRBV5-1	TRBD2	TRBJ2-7	TGCGCCAGCAGCTTGGTTGGGACTAGCGGGGCCGAGCAGTACTTC	CASSLVGTSGAEQYF
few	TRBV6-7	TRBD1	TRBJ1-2	TGTGCCAGCGATGAAGGACAGGGGTATAACACCTTC	CASDEGQGYNTF
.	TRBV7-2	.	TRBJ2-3	TGTGCCAGCTCCGTATTAGATACGCAGTATTTT	CASSVLDTQYF
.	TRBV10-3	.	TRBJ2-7	TGTGCCATCAGTGAGTCATTGGGAAAACAGGCGGGGGAGCAGTACTTC	CAISESLGKQAGEQYF
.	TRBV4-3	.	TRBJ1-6	TGCGCCAGCAGCCAAGGGTGGGGGGACTCACCCCTCCACTTT	CASSQGWGDSPLHF
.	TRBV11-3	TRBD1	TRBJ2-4	TGTGCCAGCAGCTACGGACAGGGGGCTGGAAACATTCAGTACTTC	CASSYGQGAGNIQYF
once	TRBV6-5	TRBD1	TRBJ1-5	TGTGCCAGCGGAACAGGGGATCAGCCCCAGCATTTT	CASGTGDQPQHF
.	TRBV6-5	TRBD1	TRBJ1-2	TGTGCCAGCTGCAAACCCAGACAGGGGAGCGGCTACACCTTC	CASCKPRQGSGYTF
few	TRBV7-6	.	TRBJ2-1	TGTGCCAGCAGCTTGGAGATCGAGCAGTTCTTC	CASSLEIEQFF
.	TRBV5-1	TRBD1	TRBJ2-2	TGCGCCAGCAGCTTAGGGACAGGGTCTTTTCCCGGGGAGCTGTTTTTT	CASSLGTGSFPGELFF
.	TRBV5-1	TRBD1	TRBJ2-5	TGCGCCAGCAGCTATTGGCGACAGGGGAGTGAGGAGACCCAGTACTTC	CASSYWRQGSEETQYF
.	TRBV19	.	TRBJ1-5	TGTGCCAGTAGTCCCTCAAACAGGGTATATAGCAATCAGCCCCAGCATTTT	CASSPSNRVYSNQPQHF
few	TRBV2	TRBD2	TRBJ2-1	TGTGCCAGCAGTCCGAGGGGACTAGAGGGTGAGCAGTTCTTC	CASSPRGLEGEQFF
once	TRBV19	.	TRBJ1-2	TGTGCCAGTAATCTGGACAGTGCGGTTAACTATGGCTACACCTTC	CASNLDSAVNYGYTF
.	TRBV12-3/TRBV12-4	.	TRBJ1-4	TGTGCCAGCAGTACGGGACAAATTGGAAAACTGTTTTTT	CASSTGQIGKLFF
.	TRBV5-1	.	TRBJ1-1	TGCGCCAGCAGCCCCTGGGGAGGGGTGAACACTGAAGCTTTCTTT	CASSPWGGVNTEAFF
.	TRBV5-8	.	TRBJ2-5	TGTGCCAGCAGACCTTGGGAGGAAGAGACCCAGTACTTC	CASRPWEEETQYF
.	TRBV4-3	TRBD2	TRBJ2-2	TGCGCCAGCAGCCAAATAGCGGGGGGGCCGAACACCGGGGAGCTGTTTTTT	CASSQIAGGPNTGELFF
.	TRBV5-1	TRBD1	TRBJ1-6	TGCGCCAGCAGTTCTCAGGGGGCGCCTTCGCCCCTCCACTTT	CASSSQGAPSPLHF
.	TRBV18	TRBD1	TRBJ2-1	TGTGCCAGCTCAGAACGACAGGGTAATAGTATCAATGAGCAGTTCTTC	CASSERQGNSINEQFF
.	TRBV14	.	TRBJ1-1	TGTGCCAGCAGCCAAGTGGGGGGGCGTACTGAAGCTTTCTTT	CASSQVGGRTEAFF
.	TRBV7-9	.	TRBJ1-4	TGTGCCAGCAGTTTTCTCGGGGGGGATGAAAAACTGTTTTTT	CASSFLGGDEKLFF
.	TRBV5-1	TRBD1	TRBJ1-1	TGCGCCAGCAGCTTTCAGGGGGCCGGGGTGAACACTGAAGCTTTCTTT	CASSFQGAGVNTEAFF
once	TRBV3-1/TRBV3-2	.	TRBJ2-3	TGTGCCAGCAGCCAGGGGCCGACAGATACGCAGTATTTT	CASSQGPTDTQYF
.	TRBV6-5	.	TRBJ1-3	TGTGCCAGCGTCGGGTCTGGAAACACCATATATTTT	CASVGSGNTIYF
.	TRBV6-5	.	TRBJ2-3	TGTGCCAGCAGAGGACACGACGGACGGGCGCAGTATTTT	CASRGHDGRAQYF
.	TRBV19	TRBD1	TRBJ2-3	TGTGCCAGTAGTATGTCGTTGGGACAGGGTGATTATACGCAGTATTTT	CASSMSLGQGDYTQYF
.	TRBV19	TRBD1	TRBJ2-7	TGTGCCAGTAGTGGCACCCAGGGGGCTTCTTACGAGCAGTACTTC	CASSGTQGASYEQYF
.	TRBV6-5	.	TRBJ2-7	TGTGCCAGCAGCCCCGACCCTGCAGGGCTCGACGAGCAGTACTTC	CASSPDPAGLDEQYF
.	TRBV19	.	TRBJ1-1	TGTGCCAGTAGACCCCCCACAGGGTTACAGACTGAAGCTTTCTTT	CASRPPTGLQTEAFF